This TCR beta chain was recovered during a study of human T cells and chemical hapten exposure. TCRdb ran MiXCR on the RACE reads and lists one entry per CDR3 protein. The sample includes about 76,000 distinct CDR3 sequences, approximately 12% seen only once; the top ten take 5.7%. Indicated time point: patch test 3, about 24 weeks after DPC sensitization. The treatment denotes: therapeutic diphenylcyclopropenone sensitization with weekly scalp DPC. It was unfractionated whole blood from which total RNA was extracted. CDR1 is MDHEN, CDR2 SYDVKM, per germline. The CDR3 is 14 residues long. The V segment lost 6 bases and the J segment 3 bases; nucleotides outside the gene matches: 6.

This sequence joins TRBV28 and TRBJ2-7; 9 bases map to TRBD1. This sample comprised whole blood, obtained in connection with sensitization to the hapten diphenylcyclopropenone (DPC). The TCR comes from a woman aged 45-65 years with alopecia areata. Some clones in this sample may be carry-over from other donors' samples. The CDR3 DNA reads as TGTGCCAGCAGGAATACAGGGGGCGTCTACGAGCAGTACTTC. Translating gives CASRNTGGVYEQYF.